A single sample is the source of the 17 T cell receptor beta chains below, sequenced in a study of blood T cell repertoires in COVID-19. Assay used: immunoSEQ multiplex PCR; TCRdb lists only in-frame clones, some missing. The table has 110,000 or so clones, approximately 90% seen once. The material sequenced was peripheral blood. The receptors derive from a woman aged 45-59 years with acute or convalescent COVID-19.

The CDR3 DNA sequence: TGTGCCACCAGCAGATCCCAGGTGAACTATGGCTACACCTTC. Protein: CATSRSQVNYGYTF. The genes are TRBV15 and TRBJ1-2; D ambiguous. Trimming shortened V by 2 bases and J by 2 bases, and 9 bases separated the two germline ends. The germline gives CDR1 LNHNV, CDR2 YYDKDF (reference sequence). The CDR3 is 14 residues long.

This chain joins TRBV3-1 (or the pseudogene TRBV3-2) and TRBJ1-3; D unresolved. The germline V gene has CDR1 LGHDT and CDR2 YNNKEL (reference sequence). CDR3 length equals 15 residues. Trimming removed 2 bases from V and 5 bases from J, with 13 bases in between. In nucleotides, the CDR3 is TGTGCCAGCAGCCAAAGCGGGAATCAAAGAAACACCATATATTTT. Translating it yields CASSQSGNQRNTIYF.

The gene calls are TRBV6-2 or TRBV6-3 and TRBJ2-5, with 9 nucleotides matching TRBD2. After removal of 5 bases from V and 1 base from J, the junction contained 5 bases not matched to a gene. Per the germline V gene, CDR1 is MNHEY and CDR2 is SVGEGT. This CDR3 has 15 amino acids. The CDR3 DNA follows: TGTGCCAGCAGTCGCTTGACTAGCGGCCAAGAGACCCAGTACTTC. It is translated as CASSRLTSGQETQYF.

The chain recombines TRBV7-2 with TRBJ2-3; D remains ambiguous. The length of the CDR3 is 15 residues. Germline-derived CDR1 and CDR2 are SGHTA and FQGNSA. With 0 bases removed from V and 3 bases from J, the gap between germline ends came to 10 bases. The CDR3 protein is CASSLAYGATDTQYF. The CDR3 region has the DNA TGTGCCAGCAGCTTAGCGTATGGAGCTACAGATACGCAGTATTTT.

This clone was counted only a few times. The CDR3 region is CASSSGTGRNNEQFF. The CDR3 coding sequence is TGTGCCAGTAGTAGTGGAACAGGACGGAACAATGAGCAGTTCTTC. J is TRBJ2-1 and V is TRBV19; a weak D match, TRBD1 (5 bases). Germline lookup yields CDR1 LNHDA and CDR2 SQIVND (reference sequence). This CDR3 contains 15 residues. The V end lost 4 bases, the J end lost 5 bases, and 15 bases lay between the germline ends. Together with reference TRBV19 and TRBJ2-1, the CDR3 gives the full variable domain: DGGITQSPKYLFRKEGQNVTLSCEQNLNHDAMYWYRQDPGQGLRLIYYSQIVNDFQKGDIAEGYSVSREKKESFPLTVTSAQKNPTAFYLCASSSGTGRNNEQFFGPGTRLTVL.

This chain uses TRBV15 with TRBJ1-1; D unresolved. CDR1 is LNHNV, CDR2 YYDKDF, per germline (reference sequence). This CDR3 comprises 13 residues. V lost 3 bases, J lost 11 bases, and 16 bases lay in between. The CDR3 nucleotides read TGTGCCACCAGCAGCCTAATCCGAAGTAGCGCTTTCTTT. Its translation: CATSSLIRSSAFF.

CDR3 DNA sequence: TGTGCCAGCAGCTTCCTACAGGGGAACACCGGGGAGCTGTTTTTT. Translating gives CASSFLQGNTGELFF. J is TRBJ2-2 and V is TRBV7-3; D is possibly TRBD1 (6 bases). V lost 3 bases to trimming and J lost 1 base, with 9 bases between them. Germline V gene lookup returns CDR1 SGHTA and CDR2 FQGTGA. There are 15 residues in the CDR3.

The genes are TRBV28 and TRBJ1-2; no definite D call. Trimming cost V 5 bases and J 8 bases, with 12 bases left between them. The CDR3 totals 12 residues. The germline gives CDR1 MDHEN, CDR2 SYDVKM. In DNA, the CDR3 is TGTGCCAGCAGTATTTGGGCGCACGGCTACACCTTC. Protein: CASSIWAHGYTF.

CDR3 sequence reads: CASGRRVLGANVLTF. The DNA for the CDR3 is TGTGCCAGCGGGAGACGGGTTCTTGGGGCCAACGTCCTGACTTTC. The chain carries TRBV2 and TRBJ2-6; D perhaps matches TRBD2 (5 bases). Looked up from germline, CDR1 is SNHLY and CDR2 is FYNNEI. V gave up 8 bases and J gave up 3 bases, with 14 bases separating them. The CDR3 has 15 amino acids.

The rearrangement links TRBV10-3 to TRBJ1-1, with 8 bases fitting TRBD1. Trimming cost V 10 bases and J 5 bases; bases outside gene matches: 9. CDR1 is ENHRY and CDR2 is SYGVKD in the germline V gene. The CDR3 consists of 13 residues. CDR3: CATGTGLGTEAFF. In nucleotides, the CDR3 is TGTGCCACCGGGACAGGATTAGGGACTGAAGCTTTCTTT.

This clone appeared a single time. The chain has TRBV6-1 and TRBJ1-1; D is undetermined. The CDR3 runs to 14 residues. V was cut by 3 bases and J by 5 bases, with 13 bases left in between. The V gene's germline CDR1 is MNHNS and CDR2 SASEGT. This CDR3 reads CASSDRGRRTEAFF. The DNA for the CDR3 is TGTGCCAGCAGTGACCGGGGAAGGAGGACTGAAGCTTTCTTT.

V usage is TRBV10-3 and J usage is TRBJ1-3; D gene uncertain. Germline V CDR1 and CDR2: ENHRY, SYGVKD. Between the trimmed V and J ends, which lost 7 bases and 0 bases, there was a span of 7 bases. This CDR3 has 13 residues. This CDR3 reads CAIKRDSGNTIYF. The CDR3 DNA reads TGTGCCATCAAACGGGACTCTGGAAACACCATATATTTT.

This chain's CDR3 is CASSQGTSGNYEQFF. DNA for the CDR3: TGCGCCAGCAGCCAAGGGACTAGCGGGAACTATGAGCAGTTCTTC. The chain has TRBV4-3 and TRBJ2-1; 12 bases are a match to TRBD2. Germline values: CDR1 LGHNA, CDR2 YSLEER. With V trimmed by 1 base and J by 8 bases, 3 bases remained unmatched. The CDR3 is 15 residues long.

J is TRBJ2-7 and V is TRBV6-5, with a tentative D call TRBD1 (6 bases). Trimming pared 11 bases from V and 2 bases from J, leaving 22 bases between. Germline V gives CDR1 MNHEY, CDR2 SVGAGI. The CDR3 runs 15 residues. The CDR3 DNA is TGTGCCGTAATCCCCATCCGGGACATCACCTACGAGCAGTACTTC. This translates into CAVIPIRDITYEQYF.

Here the CDR3 reads CASSSVEEKLFF. DNA of the CDR3: TGTGCCAGCAGTTCCGTTGAGGAAAAACTGTTTTTT. This chain joins TRBV6-5 and TRBJ1-4; no definite D call. V lost 4 bases to trimming and J lost 8 bases, with 8 bases between them. CDR3 length equals 12 residues. Germline V gene sequence: CDR1 MNHEY, CDR2 SVGAGI.

This chain links TRBV18 with TRBJ1-1, with D possibly being TRBD1 (5 bases). The germline V gene encodes CDR1 KGHSH and CDR2 LQKENI. Trimming stripped 2 bases from V and 0 bases from J, with 16 bases between. The CDR3 loop spans 17 amino acids. The CDR3 nucleotides read TGTGCCAGCTCACCAACATCGGGACTAAGAATGAACACTGAAGCTTTCTTT. Its protein product is CASSPTSGLRMNTEAFF.

The V and J genes are TRBV28 and TRBJ1-2; 7 bases map to TRBD1. The CDR3 runs to 13 residues. Trimming took 10 bases from V and 4 from J; bases not matched to a gene: 9. Germline-derived CDR1 and CDR2 are MDHEN and SYDVKM. This CDR3 reads CATRGGTVYGYTF. CDR3 bases: TGTGCCACCAGGGGGGGTACAGTCTATGGCTACACCTTC.